One and the same sample provided the 9 T cell receptor beta chains below, sequenced in a study of radiotherapy plus CTLA-4 blockade in lung cancer. Sequencing used immunoSEQ multiplex PCR; TCRdb keeps in-frame clones, though not all of them. The sample has 55,000 or so clones, 82% seen once. Source: peripheral blood, taken from a patient treated with radiotherapy plus ipilimumab. The receptors stem from a human donor with non-small cell lung cancer whose response to radiotherapy plus ipilimumab could not be evaluated.

V gene TRBV10-3 combines with J gene TRBJ2-1, with D tentatively TRBD2 (5 bases). Trimming pared 0 bases from V and 9 bases from J, leaving 9 bases between. The CDR3 covers 13 residues. Germline assignment: CDR1 ENHRY and CDR2 SYGVKD. The CDR3 sequence: CAISESIGGEQFF. The DNA of the CDR3 is TGTGCCATCAGTGAGTCGATCGGAGGTGAGCAGTTCTTC.

This clone occurred a few times. The V and J genes are TRBV30 and TRBJ1-1; D not certain. Germline CDR1 is GTSNPN and CDR2 is SVGIG (reference sequence). The CDR3 length is 12 residues. The V and J ends lost 4 bases and 4 bases respectively, with 10 bases between them. The CDR3 coding sequence is TGTGCCTGGACCGAACCGGGCACTGAAGCTTTCTTT. Protein: CAWTEPGTEAFF. Using reference TRBV30 and TRBJ1-1 for the parts outside the CDR3, the full variable domain is SQTIHQWPATLVQPVGSPLSLECTVEGTSNPNLYWYRQAAGRGLQLLFYSVGIGQISSEVPQNLSASRPQDRQFILSSKKLLLSDSGFYLCAWTEPGTEAFFGQGTRLTVV.

In DNA form, the CDR3 reads TGTGCCAGCTCACCAGAGGGACAGGGGGGGAACTATGGCTACACCTTC. Amino acids: CASSPEGQGGNYGYTF. This rearrangement joins TRBV18 to TRBJ1-2, with 11 nucleotides matching TRBD1. The CDR3 runs to 16 residues. Losses at the gene ends were 2 bases for V and 2 bases for J; bases not matched to a gene: 4. Germline loops: CDR1 KGHSH, CDR2 LQKENI.

This chain links TRBV7-2 with TRBJ2-5, with 8 bases aligning to TRBD2. Germline CDR1 is SGHTA and CDR2 is FQGNSA. The CDR3 spans 15 residues. V lost 3 bases and J lost 1; bases outside the gene matches: 4. This CDR3 is CASSLGGGRQETQYF. CDR3 coding DNA: TGTGCCAGCAGCTTGGGCGGGGGGCGCCAAGAGACCCAGTACTTC.

The genes are TRBV19 and TRBJ1-1; 8 nucleotides align to TRBD1. Unmatched junction bases numbered 5, after V lost 5 bases and J lost 0 bases. This CDR3 contains 15 residues. The V gene's germline CDR1 is LNHDA and CDR2 SQIVND (reference sequence). CDR3 sequence reads: CASSLRTGLNTEAFF. The CDR3 coding sequence is TGTGCCAGTAGTCTCCGGACAGGGTTGAACACTGAAGCTTTCTTT.

This chain connects TRBV11-3 to TRBJ2-1; 10 positions agree with TRBD2. Germline loops: CDR1 SGHNT, CDR2 YENEEA. The CDR3 spans 16 residues. J gave up 4 bases and V 2 bases, and 5 bases lay outside the gene matches. CDR3 DNA: TGTGCCAGCAGCTTAAGCGGGGGGGCTATGTACAATGAGCAGTTCTTC. Translated: CASSLSGGAMYNEQFF.

The chain links TRBV30 to TRBJ2-5, with 7 nucleotides matching TRBD1. Germline values: CDR1 GTSNPN, CDR2 SVGIG (reference sequence). With V trimmed by 1 base and J by 1 base, 6 bases remained unmatched. The CDR3 extends over 15 amino acids. For the CDR3, the DNA is TGTGCCTGGAGTGCAACGACAGGGAGCCAAGAGACCCAGTACTTC. Translation: CAWSATTGSQETQYF.

This sequence joins TRBV13 and TRBJ1-4, with 8 bases that match TRBD1. The CDR3 totals 19 residues. V lost 4 bases, J lost 6 bases, and 19 bases stayed unmatched. CDR1 is PRHDT, CDR2 FYEKMQ, per germline (reference sequence). CDR3 DNA: TGTGCCAGCAGCTATACCCTGGGACAGGCTCAGGGTGTCGATGAAAAACTGTTTTTT. Amino acids: CASSYTLGQAQGVDEKLFF.

This chain uses TRBV7-9 with TRBJ2-7; weak D call: TRBD2 (5 bases). From germline, CDR1 is SEHNR and CDR2 FQNEAQ (reference sequence). The CDR3 has 16 amino acids. Trimming shortened V by 4 bases and J by 2 bases, and 18 bases separated the two germline ends. The CDR3 DNA is TGTGCCAGCAGCTCGGGGTTGGGAGCGCCTCCCTACGAGCAGTACTTC. Its protein product is CASSSGLGAPPYEQYF.